This T cell receptor (beta chain) was recovered during a study of CXCR3-negative and CXCR3-positive naive CD8 T cells. Across the study: Cumulative TRB read yield was 130 million to 150 million, averaging about 1.5 +/- 0.3 million per library. Overall study results and limits: Researchers report that CXCR3-positive naive cells carry more hydrophobic TRB CDR3s than CXCR3-negative naive cells. Diversity ran similarly high across both naive subsets but far lower in memory CD8+ cells. Naive CXCR3-positive and CXCR3-negative cells shared similar TRBV-TRBJ usage, unlike memory cells.

Concerning this clonotype itself: The antigen is unknown.

CDR1 is MNHNY and CDR2 is SVGAGI in the germline V gene (reference sequence). The CDR3 consists of 14 residues. Naivety in CD8+ T cells corresponded to a CD45RO-CCR7+CD27+CD95- phenotype. 5' RACE with UMI labels generated the TRB cDNA libraries. After re-calling the 5' RACE reads, TCRdb lists one entry per CDR3 protein, DNA absent. The listing records under 150,000 distinct CDR3 sequences. The rearrangement links TRBV6-6 to TRBJ1-1. This receptor was taken from a human donor in good health. Some clones in this sample may be carry-over from other donors' samples. Sequencing was performed on naive CXCR3+ CD8+ T cells from blood. Subset defined: CD45RO-CCR7+CD27+CD95- naive CD8+ T cells expressing CXCR3 (TNR3+). The CDR3 loop reads CASTRVERSTEAFF.